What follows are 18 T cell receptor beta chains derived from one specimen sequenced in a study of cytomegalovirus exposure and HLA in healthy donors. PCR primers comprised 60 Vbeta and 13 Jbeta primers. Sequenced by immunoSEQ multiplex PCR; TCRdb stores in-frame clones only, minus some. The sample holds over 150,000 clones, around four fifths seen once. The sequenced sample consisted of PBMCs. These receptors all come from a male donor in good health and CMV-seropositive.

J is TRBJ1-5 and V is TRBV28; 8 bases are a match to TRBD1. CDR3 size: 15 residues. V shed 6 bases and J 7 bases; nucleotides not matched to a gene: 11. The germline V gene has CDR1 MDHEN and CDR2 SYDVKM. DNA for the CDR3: TGTGCCAGCAGCCCCGGGACAGGTCAATACCAGCCCCAGCATTTT. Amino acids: CASSPGTGQYQPQHF.

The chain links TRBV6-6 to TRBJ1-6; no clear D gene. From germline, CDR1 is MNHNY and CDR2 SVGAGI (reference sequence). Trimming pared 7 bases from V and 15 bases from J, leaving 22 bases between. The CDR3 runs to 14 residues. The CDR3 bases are TGTGCCAGCACCTATCCCCTTAGGGAGAGCCTCCTCCACTTT. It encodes CASTYPLRESLLHF.

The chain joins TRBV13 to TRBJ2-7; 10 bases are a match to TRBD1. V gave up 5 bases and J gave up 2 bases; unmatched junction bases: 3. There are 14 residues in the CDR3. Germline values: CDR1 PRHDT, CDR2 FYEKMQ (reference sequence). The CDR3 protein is CASSRTGGTYEQYF. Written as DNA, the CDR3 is TGTGCCAGCAGCCGGACAGGGGGGACCTACGAGCAGTACTTC.

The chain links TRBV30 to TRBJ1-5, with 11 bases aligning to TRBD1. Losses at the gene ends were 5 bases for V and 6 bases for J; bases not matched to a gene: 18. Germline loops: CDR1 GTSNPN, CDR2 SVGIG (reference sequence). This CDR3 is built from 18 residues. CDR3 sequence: CAWAGTGGLGKFRQPQHF. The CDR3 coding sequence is TGTGCCTGGGCAGGGACAGGGGGACTTGGGAAGTTCCGTCAGCCCCAGCATTTT.

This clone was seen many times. CDR3: CATSREGQGSYEQYF. The CDR3 nucleotides are TGTGCCACCAGCAGAGAAGGGCAGGGGTCCTACGAGCAGTACTTC. The chain carries TRBV15 and TRBJ2-7; D may be TRBD1 (6 bases). The germline V gene has CDR1 LNHNV and CDR2 YYDKDF (reference sequence). This CDR3 has 15 residues. Trimming cost V 0 bases and J 1 base, with 10 bases left between them. The variable domain in full, completed from reference TRBV15 and TRBJ2-7, reads DAMVIQNPRYQVTQFGKPVTLSCSQTLNHNVMYWYQQKSSQAPKLLFHYYDKDFNNEADTPDNFQSRRPNTSFCFLDIRSPGLGDTAMYLCATSREGQGSYEQYFGPGTRLTVT.

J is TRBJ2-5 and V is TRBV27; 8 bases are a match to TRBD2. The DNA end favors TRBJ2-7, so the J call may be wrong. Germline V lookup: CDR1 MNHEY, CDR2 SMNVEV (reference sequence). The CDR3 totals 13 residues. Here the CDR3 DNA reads TGTGCCAGCAGTTTAGCGGGGGGCTACGAGCAGTACTTC. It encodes CASSLAGGYEQYF.

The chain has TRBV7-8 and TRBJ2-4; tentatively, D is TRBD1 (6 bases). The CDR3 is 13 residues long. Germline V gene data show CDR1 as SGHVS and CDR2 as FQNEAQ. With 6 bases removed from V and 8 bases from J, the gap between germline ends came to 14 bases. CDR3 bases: TGTGCCAGCAGTCGACAGGCCGGGGACATTCAGTACTTC. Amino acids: CASSRQAGDIQYF.

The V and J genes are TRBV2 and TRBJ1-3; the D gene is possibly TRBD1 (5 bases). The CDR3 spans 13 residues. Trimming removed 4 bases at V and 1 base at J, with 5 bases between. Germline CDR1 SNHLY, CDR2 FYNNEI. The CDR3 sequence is CASSAGSGNTIYF. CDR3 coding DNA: TGTGCCAGCAGTGCAGGGTCTGGAAACACCATATATTTT.

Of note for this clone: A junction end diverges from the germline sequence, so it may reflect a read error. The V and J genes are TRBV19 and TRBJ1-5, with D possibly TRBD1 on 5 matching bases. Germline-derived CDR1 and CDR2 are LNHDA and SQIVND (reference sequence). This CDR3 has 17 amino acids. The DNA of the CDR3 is TGTGCCAGTAGTCCCCAGCTGGGGGGACTTAGCGATCAGCCCCAGCATTTT. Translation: CASSPQLGGLSDQPQHF. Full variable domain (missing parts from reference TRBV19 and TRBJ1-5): DGGITQSPKYLFRKEGQNVTLSCEQNLNHDAMYWYRQDPGQGLRLIYYSQIVNDFQKGDIAEGYSVSREKKESFPLTVTSAQKNPTAFYLCASSPQLGGLSDQPQHFGDGTRLSIL.

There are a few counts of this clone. CDR3 in amino acids: CASSSGTANTEAFF. CDR3 sequence (DNA): TGCGCCAGCAGCTCCGGGACAGCGAACACTGAAGCTTTCTTT. The V call is TRBV5-1, the J call TRBJ1-1; TRBD1 agrees at 7 bases. CDR1 is SGHRS and CDR2 is YFSETQ in the germline V gene. Trimming at V came to 3 bases and at J to 1 base, leaving 3 bases not matched to a gene. The CDR3 has 14 amino acids. Variable domain in full (rest from reference TRBV5-1 and TRBJ1-1): KAGVTQTPRYLIKTRGQQVTLSCSPISGHRSVSWYQQTPGQGLQFLFEYFSETQRNKGNFPGRFSGRQFSNSRSEMNVSTLELGDSALYLCASSSGTANTEAFFGQGTRLTVV.

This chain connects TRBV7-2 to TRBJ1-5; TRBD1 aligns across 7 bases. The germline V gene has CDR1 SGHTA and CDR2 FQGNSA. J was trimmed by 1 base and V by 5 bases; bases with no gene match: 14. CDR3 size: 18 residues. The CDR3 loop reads CASSHRGGRGLSNQPQHF. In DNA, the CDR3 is TGTGCCAGCAGCCACCGAGGGGGCAGGGGATTAAGCAATCAGCCCCAGCATTTT.

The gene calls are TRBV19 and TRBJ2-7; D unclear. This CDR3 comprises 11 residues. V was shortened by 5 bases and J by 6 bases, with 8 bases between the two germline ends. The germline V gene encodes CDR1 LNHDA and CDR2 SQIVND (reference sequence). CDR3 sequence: CASSQQSEQYF. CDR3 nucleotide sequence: TGTGCCAGTAGTCAACAGAGCGAGCAGTACTTC.

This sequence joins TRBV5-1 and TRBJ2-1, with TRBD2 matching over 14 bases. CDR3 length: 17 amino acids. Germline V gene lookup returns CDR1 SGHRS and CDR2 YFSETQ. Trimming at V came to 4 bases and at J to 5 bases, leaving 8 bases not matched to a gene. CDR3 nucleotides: TGCGCCAGCAGCGATGGACTAGCGGGGGGCCGAGACAATGAGCAGTTCTTC. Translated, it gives CASSDGLAGGRDNEQFF.

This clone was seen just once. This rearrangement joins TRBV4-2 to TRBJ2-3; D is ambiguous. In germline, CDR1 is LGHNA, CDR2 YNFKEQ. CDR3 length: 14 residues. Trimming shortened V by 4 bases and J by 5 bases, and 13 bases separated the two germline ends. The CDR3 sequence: CASSPEVDGDTQYF. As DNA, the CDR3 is TGTGCCAGCAGCCCCGAGGTTGATGGAGATACGCAGTATTTT.

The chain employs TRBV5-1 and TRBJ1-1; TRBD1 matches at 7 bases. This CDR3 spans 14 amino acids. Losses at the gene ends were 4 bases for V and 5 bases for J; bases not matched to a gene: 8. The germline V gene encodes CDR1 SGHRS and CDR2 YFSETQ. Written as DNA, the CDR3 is TGCGCCAGCAGCCCAACGGACAGGATGACTGAAGCTTTCTTT. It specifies CASSPTDRMTEAFF.

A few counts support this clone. CDR3 amino acids: CASSKQGGANVLTF. In DNA form, the CDR3 reads TGTGCCAGCAGCAAACAGGGTGGGGCCAACGTCCTGACTTTC. The chain couples TRBV21-1 to TRBJ2-6; TRBD1 is the table's D call and was not checked against the DNA. TRBV21-1 is annotated as a pseudogene. This CDR3 has 14 amino acids.

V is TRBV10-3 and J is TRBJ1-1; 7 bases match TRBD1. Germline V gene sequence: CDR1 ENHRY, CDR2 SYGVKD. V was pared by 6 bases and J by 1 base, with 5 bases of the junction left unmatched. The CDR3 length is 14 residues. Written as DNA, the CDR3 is TGTGCCATCAGGGCCCCAGGGGGGAACACTGAAGCTTTCTTT. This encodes CAIRAPGGNTEAFF.

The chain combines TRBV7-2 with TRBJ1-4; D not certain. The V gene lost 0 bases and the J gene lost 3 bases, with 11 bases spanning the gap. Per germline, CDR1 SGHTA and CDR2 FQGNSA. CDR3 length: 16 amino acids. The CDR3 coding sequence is TGTGCCAGCAGCTTAGCATTCGGGATTTCTAATGAAAAACTGTTTTTT. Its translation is CASSLAFGISNEKLFF.